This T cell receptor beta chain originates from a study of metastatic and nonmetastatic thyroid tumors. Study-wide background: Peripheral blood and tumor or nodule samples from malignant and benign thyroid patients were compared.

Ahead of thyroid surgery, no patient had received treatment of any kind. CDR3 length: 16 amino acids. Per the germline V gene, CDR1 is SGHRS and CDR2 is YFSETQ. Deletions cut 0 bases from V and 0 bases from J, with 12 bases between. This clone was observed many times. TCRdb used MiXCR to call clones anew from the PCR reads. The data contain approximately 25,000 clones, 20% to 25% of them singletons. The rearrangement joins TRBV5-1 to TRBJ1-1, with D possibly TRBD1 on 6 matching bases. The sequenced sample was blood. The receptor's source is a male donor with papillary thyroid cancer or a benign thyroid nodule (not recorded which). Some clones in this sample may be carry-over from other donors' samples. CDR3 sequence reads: CASSLEGGAMNTEAFF. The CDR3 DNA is TGCGCCAGCAGCTTGGAGGGGGGAGCTATGAACACTGAAGCTTTCTTT.